This record looks at one T cell receptor beta chain sequence and its context. What it recognizes is unknown. Other DNA sequences in this specimen translate into the identical CDR3. Several immunoSEQ 96-well plates shared each subset's DNA, each plate a replicate. As originally analysed: Owing to the provision of junction-only sequences devoid of quality scores by immunoSEQ, filtering differed. The method was immunoSEQ multiplex PCR; TCRdb's version includes in-frame clones alone and lacks a portion of them. That table supplies the V and J calls and clone size; D and trimming were determined from the DNA. The sample yields millions of clones, around 93% seen once. Only CD45RO-negative cells positively selected for CCR7 counted as naive CD8 cells, so terminally differentiated effector memory CD45RA+ cells were excluded. This entry belongs to a study of shared clonotypes between healthy human individuals. Overall study results and limits: Non-shared clonotypes had lower generation probabilities than those shared by all four donors. The sampled material consisted only of blood, and tissue repertoires are likely to differ.

V lost 3 bases to trimming and J lost 0 bases, with 8 bases between them. Germline lookup yields CDR1 GTSNPN and CDR2 SVGIG (reference sequence). The length of the CDR3 is 13 residues. Sequencing input: naive CD8+ T cells from PBMCs. The V and J genes are TRBV30 and TRBJ1-1; no reliable D call. The TCR originated in a man between 18 and 29 years old in good health. Some clones in this sample may be carry-over from other donors' samples. The CDR3 loop reads CAWRLSVNTEAFF. CDR3 in DNA: TGTGCCTGGAGGCTGTCGGTGAACACTGAAGCTTTCTTT.